What follows are 11 T cell receptor beta chains derived from one specimen sequenced in a study of cytomegalovirus exposure and HLA in healthy donors (dated by TCRdb to between 2016 and 2019). The library was produced with the immunoSEQ multiplex PCR assay. For the multiplex PCR, a mixture combining 60 forward primers for TCR Vbeta segments and 13 reverse primers for TCR Jbeta segments was used. The table was pulled from immuneACCESS by TCRdb, which kept in-frame rearrangements only. Such tables lose some clones; where checked, under half of the loss comes from unresolved V genes, and the rest has no known cause. This sample holds about 100,000 clones; 75% to 85% were observed only once. The top ten clones comprise approximately 1.2% of the sample. Sequenced material: PBMCs. The receptors were sampled from a woman aged 18 to 35 in good health and CMV-seronegative.

This chain connects TRBV29-1 to TRBJ2-7; TRBD2 is a possible D gene (6 bases). Germline CDR1 reads SQVTM; CDR2 reads ANQGSEA. Trimming removed 7 bases from V and 0 bases from J, with 16 bases in between. The CDR3 covers 14 residues. The CDR3 nucleotides are TGCAGCGCTACCGGGGGAACACTCTCCTACGAGCAGTACTTC. It is translated as CSATGGTLSYEQYF.

V gene TRBV4-2 combines with J gene TRBJ2-1, with 15 positions matching TRBD2. With 1 base clipped from V and 2 bases from J, the junction kept 0 bases outside the gene matches. There are 17 residues in the CDR3. Germline V gives CDR1 LGHNA, CDR2 YNFKEQ. CDR3 DNA sequence: TGTGCCAGCAGCCAAGGGACTAGCGGGGGGGCCTACAATGAGCAGTTCTTC. Its protein is CASSQGTSGGAYNEQFF.

This chain uses TRBV4-1 with TRBJ1-1, with 7 bases fitting TRBD1. V trimming: 0 bases; J trimming: 12 bases; junction bases outside the gene matches: 7. From germline, CDR1 is MGHRA and CDR2 YSYEKL. This CDR3 is 13 amino acids long. CDR3 in DNA: TGCGCCAGCAGCCAAGAAACGGGCAGGGGGACTTTCTTT. This translates into CASSQETGRGTFF.

The rearrangement joins TRBV13 to TRBJ1-2; 8 bases are shared with TRBD1. V trimming: 5 bases; J trimming: 0 bases; junction bases outside the gene matches: 11. Germline loops: CDR1 PRHDT, CDR2 FYEKMQ (reference sequence). This CDR3 has 17 amino acids. The CDR3 region is CASSAYGTGDSNYGYTF. The CDR3 nucleotides read TGTGCCAGCAGCGCCTATGGGACAGGCGATTCTAACTATGGCTACACCTTC.

CDR3: CASSMGRQGVTEAFF. The CDR3, as DNA: TGTGCCAGTAGTATGGGAAGACAGGGGGTCACTGAAGCTTTCTTT. The rearrangement uses TRBV19 and TRBJ1-1; 9 nucleotides match TRBD1. The germline gives CDR1 LNHDA, CDR2 SQIVND (reference sequence). V lost 3 bases and J lost 4; bases outside the gene matches: 6. This CDR3 comprises 15 residues.

This chain links TRBV18 with TRBJ1-1, with D perhaps matching TRBD1 (6 bases). There are 15 residues in the CDR3. Germline CDR1 and CDR2: KGHSH and LQKENI. The V gene lost 4 bases and the J gene lost 0 bases, with 12 bases spanning the gap. The CDR3 nucleotides are TGTGCCAGCTCACTCTCGACAGGAATGAACACTGAAGCTTTCTTT. Amino acid sequence: CASSLSTGMNTEAFF.

The chain joins TRBV11-2 to TRBJ2-1; 14 bases map to TRBD2. Trimming at V came to 5 bases and at J to 6 bases, leaving 9 bases not matched to a gene. From germline, CDR1 is SGHAT and CDR2 FQNNGV. The CDR3 is 17 amino acids. CDR3 sequence reads: CASSHHRGLAGVNEQFF. The CDR3 bases are TGTGCCAGCAGCCACCACAGGGGACTAGCGGGAGTCAATGAGCAGTTCTTC.

This clone came up a few times. The J gene is TRBJ1-1, the V gene TRBV11-3; D may be TRBD1 (5 bases). The germline V gene encodes CDR1 SGHNT and CDR2 YENEEA. Deletions cut 5 bases from V and 5 bases from J, with 15 bases between. The CDR3 runs 14 residues. The DNA of the CDR3 is TGTGCCAGCAGCCCGGGAGGGGAGGGAACTGAAGCTTTCTTT. Translated, it gives CASSPGGEGTEAFF.

This chain uses TRBV11-2 with TRBJ2-3, with 7 nucleotides matching TRBD1. This CDR3 region has 14 residues. Germline-derived CDR1 and CDR2 are SGHAT and FQNNGV. V dropped 5 bases and J dropped 6; count of bases not matched to a gene: 8. CDR3 DNA: TGTGCCAGCAGCGAAGACAGGGTAGGGGATACGCAGTATTTT. This encodes CASSEDRVGDTQYF.

The chain recombines TRBV5-5 with TRBJ2-7; 8 positions agree with TRBD1. CDR3 length: 15 amino acids. Germline lookup yields CDR1 SGHKS and CDR2 YYEKEE (reference sequence). V dropped 4 bases and J dropped 4; count of bases not matched to a gene: 10. DNA for the CDR3: TGTGCCAGCAGCATTGTTGGGACAGGACTATACGAGCAGTACTTC. Translated, it gives CASSIVGTGLYEQYF.

The chain carries TRBV6-6 and TRBJ1-1; D perhaps matches TRBD1 (5 bases). Per germline, CDR1 MNHNY and CDR2 SVGAGI (reference sequence). Trimming cost V 10 bases and J 5 bases, with 20 bases left between them. The CDR3 length is 14 residues. The CDR3 coding sequence is TGTGCCACCAAACCGGGGGTGTTTTATACTGAAGCTTTCTTT. This codes for CATKPGVFYTEAFF.